This T cell receptor (beta chain) was documented in a study of vaccination and CD4 T cells after COVID-19. Study-wide points: Relatively few convalescent patients were studied, without early post-infection timepoints.

Turning to this clonotype: Its antigen remains unknown.

Treatment given: 10-day PBMC culture with coronavirus spike peptide pools or control peptides (ViraFEST assay). Per-well cultures of 2 million to 2.5 million PBMCs received roughly 9.8 IU/ml IL-2 and 7.5 to 10 ug/ml peptide pools. With the Oncomine TCR Beta short-read assay, DNA from cultured CD4+ T cells was sequenced. TCRdb passed the PCR reads through MiXCR, listing each CDR3 protein once. The sample shows about 12,000 distinct CDR3 sequences, approximately 74% of them seen only once. The sample here was CD4+ T cells from blood, cultured in vitro, taken after SARS-CoV-2 vaccination. This TCR was recovered from a human donor who received a COVID-19 vaccine.

CDR3 in DNA: TGTGCCAGCAGCCGCCAGCCGCAAACTAACTATGGCTACACCTTC. Translating it yields CASSRQPQTNYGYTF. V gene TRBV27 combines with J gene TRBJ1-2, with D unresolved. V lost 6 bases and J lost 0, with 14 bases in between. The CDR3 length is 15 residues. CDR1 MNHEY and CDR2 SMNVEV come from the germline V gene (reference sequence).